This T cell receptor (beta chain) is from a study of cytomegalovirus exposure and HLA in healthy donors. Study at large: Membership in the Caucasian-associated ancestry cluster was found for around 81% of a few hundred genotyped donors.

Study results and caveats: Relative to equally common others, HLA-associated TCR beta chains showed greater clonal expansion in a later analysis.

Primers included in the PCR were 60 Vbeta and 13 Jbeta primers. Using immunoSEQ multiplex PCR, the repertoire was profiled, and TCRdb retains in-frame clones only, with some absent. The table shows 100,000 to 150,000 clones, with 75% to 90% occurring only once. The sample holds one count of this clone. The antigen is undetermined. The sample contains more than one DNA sequence encoding this CDR3. CDR3 length: 11 residues. V lost 5 bases to trimming and J lost 4 bases, with 5 bases between them. Germline lookup yields CDR1 SGHTA and CDR2 FQGNSA. What was sequenced was PBMCs. This rearrangement joins TRBV7-2 to TRBJ1-1; D remains ambiguous. The receptor's source is a man aged 35 to 55 in good health and CMV-seronegative. CDR3: CASSPSTEAFF. In nucleotides, the CDR3 is TGTGCCAGCAGCCCCTCCACTGAAGCTTTCTTT.